This paragraph reports one TCR beta chain. TCRdb keeps only in-frame clones here, not all; method: immunoSEQ multiplex PCR. The sample holds some 120,000 clones, under 95% seen once. These data originate in a study of control samples from healthy donors and cancer patients. The CDR3 spans 17 residues. The sequenced material came from PBMCs. J is TRBJ2-2 and V is TRBV21-1; the D call TRBD1 from the table was never checked on the DNA. TRBV21-1 is noted as a pseudogene. This TCR came from a man in his forties or fifties with head and neck cancer. CDR3 in DNA: TGTGCCAGCAGCAAAGGTCGGACAGCTTCGAACACCGGGGAGCTGTTTTTT. The encoded protein is CASSKGRTASNTGELFF.